Listed below are T cell receptor beta chains from one sample, sequenced in a study of T cells in Graves' hyperthyroidism and ophthalmopathy. In TCRdb, the multiplex PCR reads were re-called with MiXCR into one record per CDR3 protein. The sample includes 400,000 to 500,000 distinct CDR3 sequences, approximately 14% of them seen just once. The specimen sequenced was blood. All receptors come from a young woman with Graves' hyperthyroidism. CDR3s include the opening cysteine and the closing phenylalanine or tryptophan. Each record gives: D gene, V gene, clone size, J gene, CDR3 protein, CDR3 DNA. D genes are given only for firm matches. Where a row states a size, it is once, few, many or the class of an expanded clone; other rows omit it.

D: NA
V: TRBV6-1
size: few
J: TRBJ2-3
CDR3: CASRKGQIKEDTQYF
DNA: TGTGCCAGCAGAAAAGGACAGATCAAGGAAGATACGCAGTATTTT

D: NA
V: TRBV7-6
size: few
J: TRBJ2-1
CDR3: CASSPSGGGIYNEQFF
DNA: TGTGCCAGCAGTCCCTCAGGGGGAGGGATCTACAATGAGCAGTTCTTC

D: TRBD1
V: TRBV5-1
size: many
J: TRBJ1-1
CDR3: CASRDRGILNTEAFF
DNA: TGCGCCAGCAGGGACAGGGGTATTCTGAACACTGAAGCTTTCTTT

D: TRBD1
V: TRBV6-1
size: NA
J: TRBJ1-1
CDR3: CASSAQGDKTEAFF
DNA: TGTGCCAGCAGCGCACAGGGGGATAAAACTGAAGCTTTCTTT

D: NA
V: TRBV18
size: many
J: TRBJ2-3
CDR3: CASSRERSTDTQYF
DNA: TGTGCCAGCTCACGAGAGCGAAGCACAGATACGCAGTATTTT

D: NA
V: TRBV29-1
size: many
J: TRBJ2-1
CDR3: CSVDYEQFF
DNA: TGCAGCGTTGACTATGAGCAGTTCTTC

D: NA
V: TRBV6-2/TRBV6-3
size: many
J: TRBJ2-4
CDR3: CASSYLGIAKNIQYF
DNA: TGTGCCAGCAGTTACTTAGGGATAGCCAAAAACATTCAGTACTTC

D: NA
V: TRBV7-2
size: many
J: TRBJ2-3
CDR3: CASSLGAPLVHGTDTQYF
DNA: TGTGCCAGCAGCTTAGGAGCTCCTTTAGTACACGGCACAGATACGCAGTATTTT

D: NA
V: TRBV6-5
size: NA
J: TRBJ2-1
CDR3: CASSYPGANEQFF
DNA: TGTGCCAGCAGTTATCCGGGAGCTAATGAGCAGTTCTTC

D: TRBD1
V: TRBV7-8
size: NA
J: TRBJ2-3
CDR3: CASSLVDRGTGGTQYF
DNA: TGTGCCAGCAGCTTAGTGGACAGGGGGACCGGTGGGACGCAGTATTTT

D: NA
V: TRBV7-9
size: many
J: TRBJ1-1
CDR3: CASSLDYDLNTEAFF
DNA: TGTGCCAGCAGCCTCGATTACGATTTGAACACTGAAGCTTTCTTT

D: TRBD1
V: TRBV2
size: many
J: TRBJ1-2
CDR3: CASSAGTGLSRGYTF
DNA: TGTGCCAGCAGTGCCGGGACAGGGCTTTCGAGAGGCTACACCTTC

D: NA
V: TRBV7-9
size: few
J: TRBJ2-7
CDR3: CASSLSPGGGSKDREQYF
DNA: TGTGCCAGCAGCTTATCCCCTGGTGGGGGATCGAAAGATAGGGAGCAGTACTTC